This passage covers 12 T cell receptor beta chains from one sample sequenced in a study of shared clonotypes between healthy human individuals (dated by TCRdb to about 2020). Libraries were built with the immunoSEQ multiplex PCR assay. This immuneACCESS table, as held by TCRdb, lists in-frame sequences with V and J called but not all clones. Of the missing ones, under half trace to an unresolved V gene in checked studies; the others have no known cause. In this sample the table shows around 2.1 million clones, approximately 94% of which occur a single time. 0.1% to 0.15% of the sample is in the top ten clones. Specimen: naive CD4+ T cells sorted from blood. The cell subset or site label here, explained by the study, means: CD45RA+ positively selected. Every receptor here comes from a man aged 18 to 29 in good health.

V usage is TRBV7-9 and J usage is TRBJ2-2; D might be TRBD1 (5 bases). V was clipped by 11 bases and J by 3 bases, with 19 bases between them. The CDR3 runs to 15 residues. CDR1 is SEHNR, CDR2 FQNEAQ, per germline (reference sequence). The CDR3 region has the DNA TGTGCCCCTCACGCCAGGGTTGGGGACACCGGGGAGCTGTTTTTT. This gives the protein CAPHARVGDTGELFF.

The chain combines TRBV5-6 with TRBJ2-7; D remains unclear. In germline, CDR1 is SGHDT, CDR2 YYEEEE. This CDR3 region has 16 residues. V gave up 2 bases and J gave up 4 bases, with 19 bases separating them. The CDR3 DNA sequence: TGTGCCAGCAGCTTACCGGACCCCCCAATGGAGTACGAGCAGTACTTC. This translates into CASSLPDPPMEYEQYF. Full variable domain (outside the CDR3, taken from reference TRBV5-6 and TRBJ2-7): DAGVTQSPTHLIKTRGQQVTLRCSPKSGHDTVSWYQQALGQGPQFIFQYYEEEERQRGNFPDRFSGHQFPNYSSELNVNALLLGDSALYLCASSLPDPPMEYEQYFGPGTRLTVT.

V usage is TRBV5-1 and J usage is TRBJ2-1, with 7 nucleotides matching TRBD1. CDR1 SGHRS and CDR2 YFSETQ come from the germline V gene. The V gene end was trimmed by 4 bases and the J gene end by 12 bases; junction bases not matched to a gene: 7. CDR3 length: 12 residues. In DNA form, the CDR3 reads TGCGCCAGCAGCACATCCGCAGGGGGGCAGTTCTTC. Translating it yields CASSTSAGGQFF.

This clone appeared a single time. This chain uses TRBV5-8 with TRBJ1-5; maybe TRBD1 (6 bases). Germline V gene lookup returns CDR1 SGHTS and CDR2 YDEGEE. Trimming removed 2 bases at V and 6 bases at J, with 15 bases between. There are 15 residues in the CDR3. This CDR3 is CASSFSGGRGQPQHF. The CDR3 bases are TGTGCCAGCAGCTTCTCCGGGGGCCGGGGTCAGCCCCAGCATTTT.

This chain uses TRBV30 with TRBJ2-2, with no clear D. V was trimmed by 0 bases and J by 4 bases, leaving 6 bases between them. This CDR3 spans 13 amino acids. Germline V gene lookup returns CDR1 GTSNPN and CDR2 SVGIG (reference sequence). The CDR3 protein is CAWSVEFTGELFF. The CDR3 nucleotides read TGTGCCTGGAGTGTGGAGTTCACCGGGGAGCTGTTTTTT.

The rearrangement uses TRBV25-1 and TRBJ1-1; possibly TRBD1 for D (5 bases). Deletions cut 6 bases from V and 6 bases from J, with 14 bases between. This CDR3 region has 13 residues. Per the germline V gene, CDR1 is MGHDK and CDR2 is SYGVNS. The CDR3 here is CASRGGVWAEAFF. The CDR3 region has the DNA TGTGCCAGCAGGGGGGGGGTCTGGGCTGAAGCTTTCTTT.

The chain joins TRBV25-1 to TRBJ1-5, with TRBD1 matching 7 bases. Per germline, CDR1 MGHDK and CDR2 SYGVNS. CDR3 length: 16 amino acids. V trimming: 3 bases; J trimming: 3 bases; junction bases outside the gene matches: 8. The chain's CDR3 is CASSDATGLFNQPQHF. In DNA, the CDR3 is TGTGCCAGCAGTGATGCGACAGGGTTATTCAATCAGCCCCAGCATTTT.

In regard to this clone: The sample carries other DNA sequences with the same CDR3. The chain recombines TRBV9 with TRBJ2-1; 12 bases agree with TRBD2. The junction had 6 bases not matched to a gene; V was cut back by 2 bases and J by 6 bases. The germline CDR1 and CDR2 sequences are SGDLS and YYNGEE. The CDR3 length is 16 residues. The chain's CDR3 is CASSVLAGGPGNEQFF. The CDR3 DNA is TGTGCCAGCAGCGTTCTAGCGGGAGGGCCTGGCAATGAGCAGTTCTTC.

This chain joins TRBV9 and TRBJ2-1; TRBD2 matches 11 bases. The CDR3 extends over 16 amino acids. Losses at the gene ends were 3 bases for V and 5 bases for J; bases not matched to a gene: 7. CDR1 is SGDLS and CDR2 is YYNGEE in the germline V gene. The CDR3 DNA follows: TGTGCCAGCAGCGCCTTTAGCGGGAGGGGGAACAATGAGCAGTTCTTC. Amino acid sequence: CASSAFSGRGNNEQFF.

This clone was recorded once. CDR3 sequence (DNA): TGCGCCAGCAGACCGGACAGGGGTGGAGGAAACACCATATATTTT. Its protein product is CASRPDRGGGNTIYF. The genes are TRBV10-1 and TRBJ1-3, with 9 bases lining up with TRBD1. With V trimmed by 6 bases and J by 4 bases, 7 bases remained unmatched. Germline CDR1 WNHNN, CDR2 SYGVQD (reference sequence). CDR3 length: 15 amino acids.

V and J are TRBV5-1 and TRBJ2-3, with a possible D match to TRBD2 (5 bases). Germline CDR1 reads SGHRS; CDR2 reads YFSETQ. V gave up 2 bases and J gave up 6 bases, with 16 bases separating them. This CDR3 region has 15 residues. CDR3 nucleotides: TGCGCCAGCAGCTTAAGAGGGTTCACATTTGATACGCAGTATTTT. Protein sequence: CASSLRGFTFDTQYF.

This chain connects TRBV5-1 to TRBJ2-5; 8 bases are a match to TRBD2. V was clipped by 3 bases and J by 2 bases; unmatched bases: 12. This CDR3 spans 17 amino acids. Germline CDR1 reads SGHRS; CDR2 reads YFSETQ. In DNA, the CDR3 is TGCGCCAGCAGCTCCCGCCCCCAACTAGCGGCTCAAGAGACCCAGTACTTC. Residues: CASSSRPQLAAQETQYF.